The 30 T cell receptor beta chains in this list originate from one sample, sequenced in a study of T cell repertoires in cytomegalovirus infection. Their target antigens are unknown. TCRdb recomputed calls from the reads with MiXCR, one row per CDR3 protein. The data show approximately 340,000 distinct CDR3 sequences, approximately 32% seen once. The material sequenced was cultured PBMCs, taken from culture after CMV antigen stimulation. These receptors all come from a human donor in good health (CMV status not recorded). Some clones in this sample may be carry-over from other donors' samples.

V and J are TRBV4-1 and TRBJ1-2; tentative D call: TRBD1 (5 bases). The CDR3 length is 18 residues. The germline CDR1 and CDR2 sequences are MGHRA and YSYEKL. V shed 1 base and J shed 2 bases, with 20 bases lying between them. CDR3 in amino acids: CASSQVPPMRRENYGYTF. The CDR3 nucleotides read TGCGCCAGCAGCCAAGTCCCTCCCATGCGCAGGGAAAACTATGGCTACACCTTC.

The J gene is TRBJ2-7, the V gene TRBV20-1, with 9 bases lining up with TRBD2. After removal of 6 bases from V and 2 bases from J, the junction contained 11 bases not matched to a gene. This CDR3 is 15 amino acids long. From germline, CDR1 is DFQATT and CDR2 SNEGSKA (reference sequence). CDR3 sequence reads: CSAKARLADPYEQYF. In DNA, the CDR3 is TGCAGTGCCAAAGCCAGACTAGCGGACCCCTACGAGCAGTACTTC.

In this sample, this clonotype turned up many times. The chain uses TRBV7-8 and TRBJ1-1; weak D call: TRBD1 (5 bases). CDR1 and CDR2 from the germline V gene are SGHVS and FQNEAQ. The length of the CDR3 is 14 residues. Trimming removed 2 bases from V and 3 bases from J, with 10 bases in between. This CDR3 reads CASSLQGRHTEAFF. The DNA of the CDR3 is TGTGCCAGCAGCTTACAGGGCAGGCACACTGAAGCTTTCTTT.

The table lists this clonotype with many counts. The V and J genes are TRBV7-2 and TRBJ1-3; TRBD1 is a possible D gene (5 bases). CDR3 size: 17 residues. Between the trimmed V and J ends, which lost 2 bases and 0 bases, there was a span of 14 bases. Germline CDR1 and CDR2: SGHTA and FQGNSA. Written as DNA, the CDR3 is TGTGCCAGCAGCTTACGAGGGGCTCTACACTCTGGAAACACCATATATTTT. Translation: CASSLRGALHSGNTIYF.

The rearrangement links TRBV6-1 to TRBJ1-1; a weak D match, TRBD1 (6 bases). In germline, CDR1 is MNHNS, CDR2 SASEGT. The CDR3 is 15 amino acids. The V end lost 5 bases, the J end lost 3 bases, and 16 bases lay between the germline ends. Here the CDR3 reads CASSLRGGADTEAFF. CDR3 bases: TGTGCCAGCAGTCTTAGAGGGGGGGCCGACACTGAAGCTTTCTTT.

This clonotype was detected ten times or more. The chain links TRBV7-2 to TRBJ1-3; perhaps TRBD1 as D (5 bases). Trimming took 8 bases from V and 4 from J, leaving 12 bases between them. Germline values: CDR1 SGHTA, CDR2 FQGNSA. The CDR3 has 13 residues. The CDR3 loop is CASLLGDGNTIYF. Here the CDR3 DNA reads TGTGCCAGCCTCCTAGGGGACGGAAACACCATATATTTT.

This clonotype was recorded at least ten times. J is TRBJ1-1 and V is TRBV11-2; possibly TRBD1 for D (5 bases). Trimming left V 4 bases short and J 1 base short, with 13 bases between. This CDR3 comprises 15 residues. The V gene's germline CDR1 is SGHAT and CDR2 FQNNGV. CDR3 region: CASSSFKTANTEAFF. The CDR3 DNA is TGTGCCAGCAGCTCTTTTAAGACAGCGAACACTGAAGCTTTCTTT.

Of note for this clonotype: A much larger clone sits a single nucleotide away, making a read error possible. The chain uses TRBV7-4 and TRBJ2-1, with D perhaps assigned TRBD1 or TRBD2 (5 bases each). This CDR3 is 16 amino acids long. Germline CDR1 is SGHVT and CDR2 is SQSDAQ. As DNA, the CDR3 is TGTGCCAGCAGCCTCGATACCGGGACCGAGTACAATGGGCAGTTCTTC. Amino acid sequence: CASSLDTGTEYNGQFF.

The chain joins TRBV18 to TRBJ1-5; D not certain. In germline, CDR1 is KGHSH, CDR2 LQKENI. V dropped 2 bases and J dropped 5 bases, with 10 bases sitting between them. This CDR3 is built from 14 residues. CDR3 amino acids: CASSPERQDQPQHF. In DNA, the CDR3 is TGTGCCAGCTCACCAGAGAGGCAAGATCAGCCCCAGCATTTT.

There are a few counts of this clonotype. The rearrangement links TRBV29-1 to TRBJ2-1; D gene uncertain. Trimming stripped 8 bases from V and 1 base from J, with 21 bases between. In germline, CDR1 is SQVTM, CDR2 ANQGSEA. This CDR3 spans 16 amino acids. The CDR3 reads CSSTLTSAPSYNEQFF. The CDR3 DNA follows: TGCAGCAGTACCCTGACGAGCGCCCCTTCCTACAATGAGCAGTTCTTC.

This clonotype was detected ten times or more. The rearrangement links TRBV7-2 to TRBJ2-5; possible D gene TRBD1, 5 bases. CDR3 length equals 14 residues. Deletions cut 2 bases from V and 2 bases from J, with 9 bases between. Germline V gene data show CDR1 as SGHTA and CDR2 as FQGNSA. For the CDR3, the DNA is TGTGCCAGCAGCTTAACCAGGGTTCAAGAGACCCAGTACTTC. Translating gives CASSLTRVQETQYF.

This chain uses TRBV4-2 with TRBJ2-2, with D tentatively TRBD2 (6 bases). The length of the CDR3 is 14 residues. In germline, CDR1 is LGHNA, CDR2 YNFKEQ. Trimming left V 4 bases short and J 6 bases short, with 12 bases between. The CDR3 protein is CASSPGELAGELFF. CDR3 coding DNA: TGTGCCAGCAGCCCGGGGGAACTAGCCGGGGAGCTGTTTTTT.

Only a few counts were recorded for this clonotype. The J gene is TRBJ2-1, the V gene TRBV28; D not certain. The CDR3 is 13 amino acids. From germline, CDR1 is MDHEN and CDR2 SYDVKM. V was shortened by 5 bases and J by 7 bases, with 12 bases between the two germline ends. The CDR3 DNA is TGTGCCAGCAGTCCCAGATGGGGTAATGAGCAGTTCTTC. Its translation: CASSPRWGNEQFF.

V gene TRBV7-9 combines with J gene TRBJ2-4, with 8 bases identical to TRBD2. Germline V gives CDR1 SEHNR, CDR2 FQNEAQ (reference sequence). The CDR3 spans 15 residues. Germline trimming cut 6 bases from V and 9 bases from J; bases unmatched to any gene: 13. As DNA, the CDR3 is TGTGCCAGCAGTACCGGACTAGCCTGGGGGGCCATTCAGTACTTC. Translation gives CASSTGLAWGAIQYF.

This clonotype was counted many times. V gene TRBV7-2 combines with J gene TRBJ1-2, with D uncertain. The CDR3 consists of 15 residues. Germline V lookup: CDR1 SGHTA, CDR2 FQGNSA. Trimming shortened V by 5 bases and J by 2 bases, and 15 bases separated the two germline ends. The CDR3 nucleotides are TGTGCCAGCAGCCCTGACACCCGGACCAACTATGGCTACACCTTC. Its protein is CASSPDTRTNYGYTF.

The J gene is TRBJ1-2, the V gene TRBV28; 11 bases agree with TRBD1. J gave up 2 bases and V 4 bases, and 6 bases lay outside the gene matches. This CDR3 spans 16 amino acids. Germline CDR1 MDHEN, CDR2 SYDVKM. In nucleotides, the CDR3 is TGTGCCAGCAGTTCCCCGAGGACAGGGGGCAACTATGGCTACACCTTC. Its translation is CASSSPRTGGNYGYTF.

V gene TRBV5-1 combines with J gene TRBJ2-3; D is unclear. The CDR3 totals 15 residues. Germline values: CDR1 SGHRS, CDR2 YFSETQ. The germline V and J ends were trimmed by 0 bases and 4 bases, with 12 bases remaining between them. The CDR3 loop reads CASSLEPRDSDTQYF. CDR3 DNA sequence: TGCGCCAGCAGCTTGGAGCCTCGCGACTCAGATACGCAGTATTTT.

This clonotype was found a few times. The genes are TRBV20-1 and TRBJ2-4, with 13 bases matching TRBD2. The length of the CDR3 is 19 residues. With V trimmed by 0 bases and J by 0 bases, 8 bases remained unmatched. Looked up from germline, CDR1 is DFQATT and CDR2 is SNEGSKA (reference sequence). The CDR3 spells CSARETSGRGILAKNIQYF. CDR3 coding DNA: TGCAGTGCTAGAGAAACTAGCGGGAGGGGTATTTTAGCCAAAAACATTCAGTACTTC.

This clonotype was recorded at least ten times. The rearrangement links TRBV7-9 to TRBJ2-3, with 11 bases matching TRBD1. Per germline, CDR1 SEHNR and CDR2 FQNEAQ (reference sequence). J lost 5 bases, V lost 4 bases, and 2 bases had no gene match. The CDR3 spans 14 residues. CDR3 region: CASSSGTGGDTQYF. CDR3 in DNA: TGTGCCAGCAGCTCCGGGACAGGGGGAGATACGCAGTATTTT.

The chain has TRBV28 and TRBJ2-5; D uncertain. V was cut by 6 bases and J by 4 bases, with 12 bases left in between. The CDR3 runs 13 residues. Germline V gene data show CDR1 as MDHEN and CDR2 as SYDVKM. The CDR3 sequence is CASRSQDRETQYF. DNA for the CDR3: TGTGCCAGCAGGTCCCAGGACCGAGAGACCCAGTACTTC. The full variable domain, completed using reference TRBV28 and TRBJ2-5, is DVKVTQSSRYLVKRTGEKVFLECVQDMDHENMFWYRQDPGLGLRLIYFSYDVKMKEKGDIPEGYSVSREKKERFSLILESASTNQTSMYLCASRSQDRETQYFGPGTRLLVL.

CDR3 DNA: TGTGCCAGCAGCATAAGGACAGGAGTAGAGTCACACTTCCACTTT. It specifies CASSIRTGVESHFHF. The chain is built from TRBV7-2 and TRBJ1-6, with 7 bases aligning to TRBD1. CDR1 SGHTA and CDR2 FQGNSA come from the germline V gene. The CDR3 has 15 residues. V lost 5 bases to trimming and J lost 17 bases; unmatched junction nucleotides: 18.

There are many counts of this clonotype. The V call is TRBV7-2, the J call TRBJ1-2; TRBD1 matches 8 bases. The CDR3 covers 15 residues. CDR1 and CDR2 from the germline V gene are SGHTA and FQGNSA. The V gene end was trimmed by 1 base and the J gene end by 2 bases; junction bases not matched to a gene: 3. CDR3 sequence reads: CASSLGRQGNYGYTF. CDR3 in DNA: TGTGCCAGCAGCTTAGGAAGACAGGGGAACTATGGCTACACCTTC.

The sample holds a few counts of this clonotype. The J gene is TRBJ1-1, the V gene TRBV6-1; D is possibly TRBD1 (6 bases). Trimming stripped 5 bases from V and 1 base from J, with 11 bases between. Per germline, CDR1 MNHNS and CDR2 SASEGT. The CDR3 runs to 14 residues. The CDR3 region is CASSRGVANTEAFF. The DNA of the CDR3 is TGTGCCAGCAGTAGGGGGGTCGCGAACACTGAAGCTTTCTTT.

This clonotype was seen repeatedly, ten times or more. The J gene is TRBJ2-3, the V gene TRBV29-1; D is perhaps TRBD1 (5 bases). Deletions cut 6 bases from V and 2 bases from J, with 18 bases between. CDR1 and CDR2 (germline): SQVTM, ANQGSEA. This CDR3 is built from 15 residues. CDR3 nucleotides: TGCAGCGTCAACTTTCAGGGTGGGCTCACAGATACGCAGTATTTT. Protein product: CSVNFQGGLTDTQYF.

The chain couples TRBV3-1 to TRBJ2-7, with 8 bases identical to TRBD1. Germline CDR1 is LGHDT and CDR2 is YNNKEL (reference sequence). With 1 base clipped from V and 4 bases from J, the junction kept 0 bases outside the gene matches. There are 13 residues in the CDR3. The CDR3: CASSQGQGYEQYF. DNA for the CDR3: TGTGCCAGCAGCCAAGGACAGGGGTACGAGCAGTACTTC.

This clonotype was counted only a few times. CDR3 loop: CATKPPQGAFGNTEAFF. The DNA of the CDR3 is TGTGCCACCAAACCCCCACAGGGGGCCTTTGGGAACACTGAAGCTTTCTTT. V and J are TRBV28 and TRBJ1-1; 9 bases agree with TRBD1. Germline CDR1 and CDR2: MDHEN and SYDVKM. V lost 10 bases and J lost 1; bases outside the gene matches: 16. This CDR3 spans 17 amino acids. Complete variable domain (other parts from reference TRBV28 and TRBJ1-1): DVKVTQSSRYLVKRTGEKVFLECVQDMDHENMFWYRQDPGLGLRLIYFSYDVKMKEKGDIPEGYSVSREKKERFSLILESASTNQTSMYLCATKPPQGAFGNTEAFFGQGTRLTVV.

The V and J genes are TRBV11-2 and TRBJ2-2, with TRBD2 matching over 8 bases. The CDR3 contains 15 residues. Germline lookup yields CDR1 SGHAT and CDR2 FQNNGV. Trimming cost V 5 bases and J 8 bases; bases outside gene matches: 10. CDR3 nucleotide sequence: TGTGCCAGCAGCAGGGGACTAGTAAGGTCGGGGGAGCTGTTTTTT. This encodes CASSRGLVRSGELFF.

The V and J genes are TRBV20-1 and TRBJ2-3, with D perhaps matching TRBD1 (6 bases). The germline V gene encodes CDR1 DFQATT and CDR2 SNEGSKA (reference sequence). The CDR3 sequence is 15 residues long. V was cut by 5 bases and J by 0 bases, with 15 bases left in between. The CDR3 loop reads CSARWQGTSTDTQYF. As DNA, the CDR3 is TGCAGTGCTCGCTGGCAGGGGACGAGCACAGATACGCAGTATTTT.

There are a few counts of this clonotype. The chain carries TRBV12-3 or TRBV12-4 and TRBJ1-1; D perhaps matches TRBD1 (5 bases). The CDR3 has 14 amino acids. The V end was cut by 5 bases, the J end by 5 bases, with 15 bases between. CDR3 DNA: TGTGCCAGCAGTCCTGACGACAGACCAACTGAAGCTTTCTTT. It translates to CASSPDDRPTEAFF.

V gene TRBV2 combines with J gene TRBJ1-1, with TRBD1 as a possible D gene (5 bases). Trimming took off 3 bases at V and 3 bases at J, with 11 bases between the two ends. CDR1 and CDR2 from the germline V gene are SNHLY and FYNNEI. This CDR3 is 14 amino acids long. CDR3 coding DNA: TGTGCCAGCAGTGACGGTCGACAGCACACTGAAGCTTTCTTT. Translating gives CASSDGRQHTEAFF. The whole variable domain, remainder taken from reference TRBV2 and TRBJ1-1, is EPEVTQTPSHQVTQMGQEVILRCVPISNHLYFYWYRQILGQKVEFLVSFYNNEISEKSEIFDDQFSVERPDGSNFTLKIRSTKLEDSAMYFCASSDGRQHTEAFFGQGTRLTVV.